This T cell receptor beta chain was observed in a study of CD4 T cell repertoires in COVID-19 (dated by TCRdb to the early 2020s). About the full investigation: For cross-reactivity analysis, CFSE-low cells were expanded with IL-2 for ten to eleven days and were then relabeled and restimulated with spike proteins from other coronaviruses. In three recovered individuals, the researchers analyzed the TCR Vbeta repertoire of SARS-CoV-2-reactive T cells at the subset level. In COVID-19-recovered individuals, the study described naturally processed CD4+ T cell responses to SARS-CoV-2 spike and nucleoprotein and used TCR Vbeta sequencing to evaluate clonal composition.

Uncultured memory T cell samples were subjected to sequencing directly after ex vivo isolation. CD4+ total memory, central memory, effector memory and circulating T follicular helper cells were isolated from peripheral blood mononuclear cells. Trimming leaves V shorter by 5 bases and J shorter by 4 bases, with the junction holding 4 bases beyond the gene matches. The CDR3 covers 15 residues, taking in both the cysteine and the phenylalanine. Left in the record is the CDR3 DNA by itself, 45 bases read in frame from the first base. The germline V gene specifies SGHTA as CDR1 and FQGNSA as CDR2. As regards this clone: This clone's antigen is unknown. Base qualities are not at hand, and no much larger clone is one base apart.

The library was made by the immunoSEQ multiplex PCR assay. On the study's bioinformatics: To quantify how much the repertoires of different subsets overlapped, the Chao-Jaccard similarity index was used along with counts of shared clonotypes. The source is immuneACCESS, and TCRdb retained only in-frame sequences with V and J called. Part of the clones is not carried over; for the studies checked, unresolved V genes explain less than half of this, and the remainder is unexplained. Clone size and the V and J calls come from that table; the DNA yielded D and trimming. The sample contains about 22,000 clones, 80% to 90% of them found a single time. Together, the top ten hold roughly 0.62% of the sample. Study-level results and caveats: Several of the most expanded SARS-CoV-2-reactive clonotypes were present in two or all three memory subsets, which suggests intraclonal diversification. Consistent with cross-reactivity, between 7 and 25% of SARS-CoV-2 clonotypes also showed up in secondary cultures stimulated with SARS-CoV and/or HKU1 spike.

The sequence was obtained from a human donor who had COVID-19. The V and J genes are TRBV7-2 and TRBJ2-6, with 8 bases in between that match TRBD1. Sequencing used central memory CD4+ T cells from blood, obtained before the COVID-19 pandemic. The sample's cell subset or site label, decoded: CD4+ T central memory cells. The DNA is TGTGCCAGCAGCCCCAGGGGGCTCGGGGCCAACGTCCTGACTTTC. Its protein product is CASSPRGLGANVLTF.